These 21 T cell receptor delta chains share one sample of origin, sequenced in a study of gamma-delta chains in newborns, infants, children. TCRdb re-called the reads using CATT. This table holds around 1,200 delta-chain clones, under 3.5% found once. The sequencing input was blood. The receptors originated from a child who was a newborn, infant or young child, either healthy, febrile or measles-vaccinated (not recorded which).

This clone was picked up a small number of times. TCRdb shows a much larger clone's protein in place of this DNA's translation, and the two differ at residue 6, likely through a read error; the protein shown is translated from the DNA. The rearrangement uses TRDV2 and TRDJ3; D is possibly TRDD2 (5 bases). Trimming pared 1 base from V and 0 bases from J, leaving 9 bases between. Looked up from germline, CDR1 is GEAIGNYY and CDR2 is EKD. The CDR3 loop spans 17 amino acids. CDR3 sequence reads: CACDTAYNSWDTRQMFF. CDR3 nucleotide sequence: TGTGCCTGTGACACTGCCTACAACTCCTGGGACACCCGACAGATGTTTTTC.

Remarks on this clone: This probably arose from a read error, given a far larger clone one base away. V usage is TRDV2 and J usage is TRDJ2; 7 bases align to TRDD3. CDR1 is GEAIGNYY, CDR2 EKD, per germline. The CDR3 length is 14 residues. The CDR3 coding sequence is TGTGCCCGTGACACCTGGGGGCCGACAGCACAACTCTTCTTT. Translating gives CARDTWGPTAQLFF.

By share, this clone ranks as large. The gene calls are TRDV2 and TRDJ3; 9 bases are a match to TRDD3. CDR1 and CDR2 (germline): GEAIGNYY, EKD. The CDR3 totals 16 residues. V lost 1 base, J lost 3 bases, and 0 bases stayed unmatched. CDR3: CACDTGGYWDTRQMFF. CDR3 DNA sequence: TGTGCCTGTGACACTGGGGGATACTGGGACACCCGACAGATGTTTTTC.

A remark on this clone: It is likely a read error: a sequence one base away is far more abundant. The same CDR3 is also encoded by other DNA sequences in this sample. The chain combines TRDV2 with TRDJ2, with TRDD3 identical over 9 bases. The CDR3 has 18 residues. From germline, CDR1 is GEAIGNYY and CDR2 EKD. CDR3: CACDPVLGIRPVTAQLFF. In DNA form, the CDR3 reads TGTGCCTGTGACCCTGTTCTGGGGATACGCCCCGTGACAGCACAGCTCTTCTTT.

This clone appeared a few times. This may stem from a read error, because a much larger clone lies one nucleotide away. This sample also contains other DNA sequences that code for the same CDR3. This rearrangement joins TRDV2 to TRDJ2; a weak D match, TRDD3 (6 bases). Germline assignment: CDR1 GEAIGNYY and CDR2 EKD. V was pared by 1 base and J by 1 base, with 9 bases between. The CDR3 extends over 15 amino acids. As DNA, the CDR3 is TGTGCCTGTGACACACTGGGAGATTTGACAGCACAACTCTTCTTT. This translates into CACDTLGDLTAQLFF.

A remark on this clone: A read error is likely here: a far larger clone is one base away. The genes are TRDV2 and TRDJ1; 12 bases agree with TRDD3. Germline CDR1 is GEAIGNYY and CDR2 is EKD. The CDR3 consists of 19 residues. J lost 3 bases, V lost 3 bases, and 16 bases had no gene match. The CDR3 DNA is TGTGCCTGTGACTACCTGGGGGATACGCGGACTCCGGACGCCGATAAACTCATCTTT. Encoded protein: CACDYLGDTRTPDADKLIF.

The chain uses TRDV2 and TRDJ3; D is perhaps TRDD3 (6 bases). The CDR3 has 17 residues. Germline-derived CDR1 and CDR2 are GEAIGNYY and EKD. V was shortened by 0 bases and J by 1 base, with 9 bases between the two germline ends. CDR3 nucleotides: TGTGCCTGTGACACCGTACTGGGATCCTGGGACACCCGACAGATGTTTTTC. As protein: CACDTVLGSWDTRQMFF.

By sample fraction, this clone is large. The J gene is TRDJ3, the V gene TRDV2, with TRDD3 matching over 9 bases. With 3 bases clipped from V and 0 bases from J, the junction kept 2 bases outside the gene matches. Germline lookup yields CDR1 GEAIGNYY and CDR2 EKD. The CDR3 has 17 residues. CDR3 sequence (DNA): TGTGCCTGTGACTACTGGGGGAGCTCCTGGGACACCCGACAGATGTTTTTC. Protein product: CACDYWGSSWDTRQMFF.

This clone was counted between two and nine times. A far larger clone is off by one base, so a read error is likely. In nucleotides, the CDR3 is TGTGCCTGTAACACTGGGGGATACTGGAGCTCCTGGGACACCCGACAGATGTTTTTC. It translates to CACNTGGYWSSWDTRQMFF. The chain couples TRDV2 to TRDJ3; 12 bases are shared with TRDD3. The CDR3 is 19 residues long. CDR1 and CDR2 (germline): GEAIGNYY, EKD.

A note on this clone: A clone one base away is much larger, so this may be a read error. The same CDR3 arises from other DNA sequences in this sample as well. V and J are TRDV2 and TRDJ1; D is unresolved. The CDR3 covers 16 residues. Germline assignment: CDR1 GEAIGNYY and CDR2 EKD. The DNA for the CDR3 is TGTGCCTGCGACACCGTCGGGGCCCGGTACACCGATAAACTCATCTTT. This sequence encodes CACDTVGARYTDKLIF.

This clone was observed a handful of times. A single base separates this from a much larger clone, so it may be a read error. The chain employs TRDV2 and TRDJ2, with 7 bases that match TRDD3. The CDR3 covers 14 residues. The germline V gene encodes CDR1 GEAIGNYY and CDR2 EKD. The CDR3, as DNA: TGTGCCTGTGACAGACTGGGGATCACAGCACGACTCTTCTTT. The encoded protein is CACDRLGITARLFF.

This sequence joins TRDV1 and TRDJ1; 10 bases line up with TRDD3. Looked up from germline, CDR1 is TSWWSYY and CDR2 is QGS. The CDR3 loop spans 13 amino acids. With 8 bases clipped from V and 9 bases from J, the junction kept 9 bases outside the gene matches. CDR3 in amino acids: CALWAGGYGELIF. The CDR3 DNA reads as TGTGCTCTTTGGGCGGGGGGATACGGGGAACTCATCTTT.

This clone was seen more than once but under ten times. This clone may be a read error of a much larger clone one base away. The sample contains more than one DNA sequence encoding this CDR3. This rearrangement joins TRDV2 to TRDJ1; no clear D gene. CDR3 length: 15 residues. CDR1 GEAIGNYY and CDR2 EKD come from the germline V gene. CDR3 in DNA: TGTGCCTGTGACCCGGTTGGGCCACCGACCGACAAACTCATCTTT. Translation gives CACDPVGPPTDKLIF.

This clone was seen only a few times. Since a far larger clone is one base different, this is likely a read error. In the same sample, other DNA sequences code for this CDR3. The genes are TRDV2 and TRDJ1; D is uncertain. Germline CDR1 and CDR2: GEAIGNYY and EKD. The CDR3 consists of 18 residues. Trimming took off 3 bases at V and 0 bases at J, with 22 bases between the two ends. DNA of the CDR3: TGTGCCTGTGACCCCGTTGGCAGTTCGGAAGGGAACACCGATAAACTCATCTTT. Translation gives CACDPVGSSEGNTDKLIF.

In this sample, this clone is medium-sized (0.01 to 0.1%). The genes are TRDV1 and TRDJ2; TRDD2 aligns across 9 bases. This CDR3 contains 21 residues. V shed 3 bases and J 4 bases; nucleotides not matched to a gene: 21. CDR1 and CDR2 from the germline V gene are TSWWSYY and QGS. The DNA of the CDR3 is TGTGCTCTTGGGGACCTCCCTTCCTACGGGAGTGGGGGCCGTCGGACAGCACAACTCTTCTTT. Encoded protein: CALGDLPSYGSGGRRTAQLFF.

By share of the sample, this clone is large. Other DNA sequences within the sample encode an identical CDR3. J is TRDJ3 and V is TRDV2, with 8 nucleotides matching TRDD3. Per the germline V gene, CDR1 is GEAIGNYY and CDR2 is EKD. The V gene end was trimmed by 0 bases and the J gene end by 3 bases; junction bases not matched to a gene: 3. The CDR3 loop spans 17 amino acids. The CDR3 here is CACDTGLGGWDTRQMFF. The CDR3 DNA reads TGTGCCTGTGACACCGGACTGGGGGGCTGGGACACCCGACAGATGTTTTTC.

Comment on this clone: This probably arose from a read error, given a far larger clone one base away. Other DNA variants within this sample encode the same CDR3. The CDR3 spells CACDTSWGIRSWDTRQMFF. The CDR3 DNA is TGTGCCTGTGACACCAGCTGGGGGATACGCTCCTGGGACACCCGACAGATGTTCTTC. The V gene is TRDV2, the J gene TRDJ3; TRDD3 agrees at 12 bases. The CDR3 loop spans 19 amino acids. Germline CDR1 is GEAIGNYY and CDR2 is EKD.

This clone is labeled as large. V gene TRAV29/DV5 combines with J gene TRDJ1, with 8 nucleotides matching TRDD3. Germline CDR1 is NSMFDY and CDR2 is ISSIKDK. With V trimmed by 0 bases and J by 0 bases, 13 bases remained unmatched. The CDR3 covers 18 residues. The chain's CDR3 is CAASARVLGVGYTDKLIF. The CDR3 DNA is TGTGCAGCAAGCGCGAGGGTACTGGGGGTTGGGTACACCGATAAACTCATCTTT. The variable domain in full, completed from reference TRAV29/DV5 and TRDJ1, reads DQQVKQNSPSLSVQEGRISILNCDYTNSMFDYFLWYKKYPAEGPTFLISISSIKDKNEDGRFTVFLNKSAKHLSLHIVPSQPGDSAVYFCAASARVLGVGYTDKLIFGKGTRVTVEP.

Points on this clone: Just one base apart from a much larger clone, this may be a read error. Other DNA sequences of this sample code for an identical CDR3. The J gene is TRDJ1, the V gene TRDV2; D may be TRDD3 (5 bases). CDR3 length: 13 residues. Germline CDR1 is GEAIGNYY and CDR2 is EKD. The CDR3, as DNA: TGCGCCTGTGACACGGTCGGGGGGCAAATACTCATCTTT. Its translation is CACDTVGGQILIF.

This clone was seen a few times. The DNA is omitted, as the CDR3 cannot be located on it reliably, and the CDR3 follows TCRdb's listing. The chain is built from TRAV29/DV5 and TRDJ1; TRDD3 is the table's D call, not checked against the DNA. CDR1 is NSMFDY, CDR2 ISSIKDK, per germline. Inclusive of both ends, the CDR3 amounts to 22 amino acids. CDR3 sequence reads: CSVLLCSKREGTGVGYTDKLIF.

By proportion, this clone is large. Within the sample, other DNA sequences also encode this same CDR3. The CDR3 loop reads CACDTGGYLSSWDTRQMFF. CDR3 nucleotide sequence: TGTGCCTGTGACACTGGGGGATACCTCAGCTCCTGGGACACCCGACAGATGTTTTTC. The rearrangement joins TRDV2 to TRDJ3; 10 positions agree with TRDD3. V lost 1 base and J lost 0; bases outside the gene matches: 5. This CDR3 is built from 19 residues. Germline V gene lookup returns CDR1 GEAIGNYY and CDR2 EKD.